This is a list of T cell receptor beta chains from one sample in a study of shared clonotypes between healthy human individuals. Sequencing was performed with immunoSEQ multiplex PCR; in TCRdb, only in-frame clones are kept and a portion is missing. The profile shows 2 million to 3 million clones, approximately 92% of them singletons. The source material was naive CD4+ T cells sorted from blood. Every receptor here comes from a man between 18 and 29 years old in good health. Each CDR3 is given with its conserved first and last residue. The D gene is left open where the match is weak. Size is omitted from some rows. Given values are once, few, many or a class for expanded clones.

D gene | J gene | V gene | clone size | CDR3 DNA | CDR3 protein
. | TRBJ2-7 | TRBV6-6 | . | TGTGCCAGCAGCCGGGACGCCTCCTACGAGCAGTACTTC | CASSRDASYEQYF
. | TRBJ2-5 | TRBV4-1 | . | TGCGCCAGCAGCCGACTGGGCGGAGGGTCCCAAGAGACCCAGTACTTC | CASSRLGGGSQETQYF
. | TRBJ2-1 | TRBV25-1 | . | TGTGCCAGCAGTCCCGGGACACCTCCATATGAGCAGTTCTTC | CASSPGTPPYEQFF
. | TRBJ1-2 | TRBV5-1 | . | TGCGCCCATATAAGGGTAAGGGGATGTGGCTACACCTTC | CAHIRVRGCGYTF
TRBD2 | TRBJ2-1 | TRBV4-3 | . | TGCGCCAGCAGCCAAGTACTAGCGGGAGTAGGGGACAATGAGCAGTTCTTC | CASSQVLAGVGDNEQFF
. | TRBJ1-4 | TRBV7-2 | . | TGTGCCAGCAGCCTACTACATATGACGGGGGAAAAACTGTTTTTT | CASSLLHMTGEKLFF
. | TRBJ2-5 | TRBV7-2 | . | TGTGCCAGCAGGGGGGAGTTACGGGAGACCCAGTACTTC | CASRGELRETQYF
TRBD2 | TRBJ2-3 | TRBV6-1 | . | TGTGCCAGCCTTCTAGCGGGAGGCACAGATACGCAGTATTTT | CASLLAGGTDTQYF
TRBD1 | TRBJ1-5 | TRBV10-1 | . | TGCGCCAGCAGTGGGACAGGGAATCAGCCCCAGCATTTT | CASSGTGNQPQHF
TRBD1 | TRBJ1-1 | TRBV25-1 | . | TGTGCCAGCAGTGTAGTGGGGTTACAGGGGTCGGGTATCACTGAAGCTTTCTTT | CASSVVGLQGSGITEAFF
TRBD2 | TRBJ2-1 | TRBV7-2 | . | TGTGCCAGCAGCTTAGCCCCAACTAGCGGGGGTTACAATGAGCAGTTCTTC | CASSLAPTSGGYNEQFF
. | TRBJ1-1 | TRBV21-1 | . | TGTGCCAGCAGCAGGGGAGGGGATTATATGAACACTGAAGCTTTCTTT | CASSRGGDYMNTEAFF
TRBD1 | TRBJ1-1 | TRBV7-2 | . | TGTGCCAGCAGCTCAAAGGGGGCGCGGGGTGAAGCTTTCTTT | CASSSKGARGEAFF
. | TRBJ2-5 | TRBV5-1 | . | TGCGCCAGCAACCAGGGGCGGGGAGGTCTGTTGACCCAGTACTTC | CASNQGRGGLLTQYF
. | TRBJ2-1 | TRBV6-5 | . | TGTGCCAGCAGTTTGGTGAGATCCCCCCCCAGTGAGCAGTTCTTC | CASSLVRSPPSEQFF
TRBD1 | TRBJ1-2 | TRBV7-3 | . | TGTGCCAGCAGCGCGGGACAGGGCTATGGCTACACCTTC | CASSAGQGYGYTF
. | TRBJ2-5 | TRBV10-3 | . | TGTGCCATCAGTGAGGGACTAACTCTTCAGGAGACCCAGTACTTC | CAISEGLTLQETQYF
. | TRBJ2-3 | TRBV5-4 | . | TGTGCCAGCAGCCTCCCACCCCCTCTAGCGATAGGCACAGATACGCAGTATTTT | CASSLPPPLAIGTDTQYF
. | TRBJ2-3 | TRBV6-1 | . | TGTGCCAGCACTCCCCAAGGTTATACGCAGTATTTT | CASTPQGYTQYF
. | TRBJ2-4 | TRBV6-5 | . | TGTGCCAGCAGTTATGTCGGGGAGAGAAACATTCAGTACTTC | CASSYVGERNIQYF
. | TRBJ1-1 | TRBV20-1 | few | TGCAGTGCTACAGGGGTAGAAGCTTTCTTT | CSATGVEAFF
TRBD2 | TRBJ2-2 | TRBV5-4 | . | TGTGCCAGCAGCCAAGAGCGGGGAAACACCGGAGAGCTGTTTTTT | CASSQERGNTGELFF
. | TRBJ1-1 | TRBV2 | few | TGTGCCAGCAGACTGGACGGTGAAGCTTTCTTT | CASRLDGEAFF
TRBD2 | TRBJ2-7 | TRBV5-4 | . | TGTGCCAGCAGCTTCATCCCGACTAGCGGGAGAACCTACGAGCAGTACTTC | CASSFIPTSGRTYEQYF
TRBD2 | TRBJ2-3 | TRBV5-4 | . | TGTGCCAGCAGCCCCCGCGAAGCTAGCGGGAGGGTGGATACGCAGTATTTT | CASSPREASGRVDTQYF
. | TRBJ2-2 | TRBV19 | . | TGTGCCAGTAGTGAAGAGAGAACCGGGGAGCTGTTTTTT | CASSEERTGELFF
. | TRBJ2-5 | TRBV28 | . | TGTGCCAGCGCACTGTTCGAGACCCAGTACTTC | CASALFETQYF
. | TRBJ1-2 | TRBV7-2 | . | TGTGCCAGCAGCTTAGTGGTTAGGGGGGGCCCTACTGGCTACACCTTC | CASSLVVRGGPTGYTF
TRBD1 | TRBJ2-7 | TRBV6-1 | few | TGTGCCAGCAGTGGACAGGGATACGAGCAGTACTTC | CASSGQGYEQYF
. | TRBJ2-5 | TRBV6-5 | . | TGTGCCAGCAGCTGGACAGTCCAAGAGACCCAGTACTTC | CASSWTVQETQYF
. | TRBJ1-2 | TRBV20-1 | . | TGCAGTAGTCAGCCCCTCTATGGCTACACCTTC | CSSQPLYGYTF
. | TRBJ2-7 | TRBV6-6 | . | TGTGCCAGCAGTTCCCCCGGGTGGGAGCAGTACTTC | CASSSPGWEQYF
. | TRBJ2-7 | TRBV5-6 | . | TGTGCCAGCAGCAGCTTGGGACTTCCGAGCTCCTACGAGCAGTACTTC | CASSSLGLPSSYEQYF
. | TRBJ2-7 | TRBV5-6 | . | TGTGCCAGCAGCCCCGGACTCCTCTACGAGCAGTACTTC | CASSPGLLYEQYF